This T cell receptor (beta chain) was obtained from a study of blood T cell repertoires in COVID-19. Under the authors' procedure: Quantification of nucleated cells was approximated via reference gene primer amplification. Method: immunoSEQ multiplex PCR; TCRdb's copy keeps in-frame clones and lacks some. The V and J calls and clone size come from that table; D and trimming were worked out from the DNA. The table records approximately 190,000 clones, 80% to 85% of them present only once. CDR1 and CDR2 (germline): SGDLS, YYNGEE. The CDR3 runs to 18 residues. The V gene lost 3 bases and the J gene lost 0 bases, with 19 bases spanning the gap.

The specimen was PBMCs or T cells enriched from blood (not recorded which). The chain recombines TRBV9 with TRBJ1-3, with D tentatively TRBD1 (6 bases). The TCR originated in a man aged 35 to 55 who had recovered from COVID-19. CDR3 sequence (DNA): TGTGCCAGCAGCGATATTGGACAGCCAAAAACCTCTGGAAACACCATATATTTT. Translation: CASSDIGQPKTSGNTIYF.